These T cell receptor beta chains were read from a single sample in a study of identical twins. From the 5' RACE reads, TCRdb called clonotypes with MiXCR, one entry per CDR3 protein. The table shows some 790,000 distinct CDR3 sequences, with about 20% occurring only once. These data also featured in a second study, about T cells expressing NK-cell markers.

Sequenced: PBMCs. These receptors came from a woman between 18 and 30 years old in good health. Both conserved end residues are part of each CDR3. Each record gives: J gene, CDR3 length, V gene, CDR3 protein.

J: TRBJ1-6
length: 13
V: TRBV9
CDR3: CASSSLQDSPLHF

J: TRBJ2-7
length: 14
V: TRBV20-1
CDR3: CSARNGLAGVEQYF

J: TRBJ2-3
length: 13
V: TRBV3-1
CDR3: CASTPRDADTQYF

J: TRBJ2-7
length: 13
V: TRBV20-1
CDR3: CSAPGDRAYEQYF

J: TRBJ2-6
length: 16
V: TRBV6-1
CDR3: CASSTDRLSGANVLTF

J: TRBJ2-7
length: 13
V: TRBV29-1
CDR3: CSVAGTRGYEQYF

J: TRBJ2-2
length: 15
V: TRBV6-5
CDR3: CASSYSPGSPGELFF

J: TRBJ1-3
length: 14
V: TRBV3-1
CDR3: CASSQDLRRNTIYF

J: TRBJ2-7
length: 15
V: TRBV5-1
CDR3: CASSLALAGAYEQYF

J: TRBJ2-2
length: 16
V: TRBV5-1
CDR3: CASSLQGVANTGELFF

J: TRBJ2-2
length: 15
V: TRBV27
CDR3: CASWTGTANTGELFF

J: TRBJ2-5
length: 12
V: TRBV6-1
CDR3: CASSRTGGESHF

J: TRBJ2-7
length: 15
V: TRBV20-1
CDR3: CSASIRATNSYEQYF

J: TRBJ2-1
length: 15
V: TRBV7-3
CDR3: CASSLNSGGLGEQFF

J: TRBJ2-7
length: 14
V: TRBV6-1
CDR3: CASSRLDRGSEQYF

J: TRBJ2-3
length: 14
V: TRBV9
CDR3: CASSTTGATDTQYF

J: TRBJ1-6
length: 14
V: TRBV9
CDR3: CASSVEDYNSPLHF

J: TRBJ2-7
length: 17
V: TRBV15
CDR3: CATSRGYRLAGADEQYF

J: TRBJ2-3
length: 17
V: TRBV9
CDR3: CASSVIIGERGTDTQYF

J: TRBJ2-5
length: 16
V: TRBV20-1
CDR3: CSATGRLAGPKETQYF

J: TRBJ2-5
length: 18
V: TRBV13
CDR3: CASSLRWAGGNPSETQYF

J: TRBJ1-5
length: 11
V: TRBV6-2/TRBV6-3
CDR3: CASSQQQAQHF

J: TRBJ1-1
length: 13
V: TRBV20-1
CDR3: CSASGTVNTEAFF

J: TRBJ1-2
length: 13
V: TRBV29-1
CDR3: CSVGQAPNYGYTF

J: TRBJ2-3
length: 15
V: TRBV6-4
CDR3: CASSSTSGHTDTQYF

J: TRBJ2-7
length: 13
V: TRBV9
CDR3: CASSVGTRHEQYF

J: TRBJ2-3
length: 15
V: TRBV5-1
CDR3: CASSLVRTGTDTQYF

J: TRBJ2-7
length: 13
V: TRBV10-3
CDR3: CAISERGTYEQYF

J: TRBJ2-3
length: 16
V: TRBV20-1
CDR3: CSARWASGIFTDTQYF

J: TRBJ2-5
length: 15
V: TRBV4-3
CDR3: CASSQAQGRGETQYF

J: TRBJ2-3
length: 16
V: TRBV5-1
CDR3: CASSPDGGFSTDTQYF

J: TRBJ1-3
length: 14
V: TRBV6-1
CDR3: CASSETNRANTIYF

J: TRBJ2-1
length: 15
V: TRBV5-1
CDR3: CASSPGVQSYNEQFF

J: TRBJ2-1
length: 15
V: TRBV25-1
CDR3: CASSSHRGSYNEQFF

J: TRBJ2-7
length: 13
V: TRBV15
CDR3: CATTSGTLGEQYF

J: TRBJ2-3
length: 15
V: TRBV12-3/TRBV12-4
CDR3: CASGLGRGPTDTQYF

J: TRBJ1-5
length: 16
V: TRBV4-1
CDR3: CASSQQLGTFNQPQHF

J: TRBJ2-5
length: 14
V: TRBV20-1
CDR3: CSARGLAAGETQYF

J: TRBJ2-6
length: 18
V: TRBV9
CDR3: CASSVDSRASSGANVLTF

J: TRBJ2-5
length: 13
V: TRBV20-1
CDR3: CSARDWAQETQYF

J: TRBJ2-2
length: 15
V: TRBV12-3/TRBV12-4
CDR3: CASSFQDRKTGELFF

J: TRBJ2-7
length: 14
V: TRBV4-2
CDR3: CASSQDLKGYEQYF